Presented here are 5 T cell receptor beta chains from one specimen sequenced in a study of T-cell reconstitution after alpha-beta-depleted transplantation in children (dated by TCRdb to 2015 to 2016). Libraries were built with PCR. Sequencing took place on an Illumina HiSeq 2500. TCR library preparation used molecular barcoding, with unique molecular identifiers applied to normalize quantification of the TCRbeta repertoire. TCRdb handled the public reads itself, with Q25 trimming in fastp and clone calling in MiXCR, and kept productive beta chains. A single entry per CDR3 protein holds the most common genes and DNA from its merged rows. Within this sample are about 590,000 distinct CDR3 sequences, with 10% to 15% of them counted one time only. About 2.2% of the sample goes to the ten largest clones. In light of the paper, this sample's treatment or condition label describes: allogeneic hematopoietic cell transplantation with graft depleted of TCRalphabeta T cells and CD19 B cells.

The specimen comprised PBMCs, mostly from graft donor cells, sampled 360 days after TCRalphabeta/CD19-depleted stem cell transplant. These receptors originate from a male patient younger than 18 who had a stem cell transplant for acute myeloid leukemia, so the T cells may come from the graft donor.

This clonotype was seen a handful of times. V is TRBV10-3 and J is TRBJ2-1; 8 nucleotides line up with TRBD1. V shed 6 bases and J 6 bases; nucleotides not matched to a gene: 10. CDR1 ENHRY and CDR2 SYGVKD come from the germline V gene. CDR3 length equals 15 residues. The CDR3 DNA follows: TGTGCCATCAGCGACCTCCGGGACAGGCGCAATGAGCAGTTCTTC. Translation: CAISDLRDRRNEQFF.

This clonotype was recorded at least ten times. This sequence joins TRBV12-3 or TRBV12-4 and TRBJ2-3; D gene uncertain. V was pared by 5 bases and J by 6 bases, with 15 bases between. This CDR3 comprises 14 residues. Here the CDR3 reads CASSLFGSVDTQYF. CDR3 DNA sequence: TGTGCCAGCAGTCTCTTCGGTTCAGTCGATACGCAGTATTTT.

The V call is TRBV7-3, the J call TRBJ1-4; D is ambiguous. Germline V lookup: CDR1 SGHTA, CDR2 FQGTGA. Trimming left V 5 bases short and J 7 bases short, with 11 bases between. The CDR3 loop spans 13 amino acids. The CDR3 region has the DNA TGTGCCAGCAGCCCCTCAGTGGGTGAAAAACTGTTTTTT. Protein: CASSPSVGEKLFF. Variable domain in full (rest from reference TRBV7-3 and TRBJ1-4): GAGVSQTPSNKVTEKGKYVELRCDPISGHTALYWYRQSLGQGPEFLIYFQGTGAADDSGLPNDRFFAVRPEGSVSTLKIQRTERGDSAVYLCASSPSVGEKLFFGSGTQLSVL.

This clonotype was found a few times. The chain recombines TRBV6-2 or TRBV6-3 with TRBJ2-1; weak D call: TRBD1 (5 bases). Germline lookup yields CDR1 MNHEY and CDR2 SVGEGT. There are 14 residues in the CDR3. V lost 0 bases, J lost 8 bases, and 11 bases lay in between. As DNA, the CDR3 is TGTGCCAGCAGTTACTCGAGGCAGGGCCATGAGCAGTTCTTC. Encoded protein: CASSYSRQGHEQFF.

This clonotype has a handful of counts. CDR3 coding DNA: TGTGCCAGCAGCCAAGATGCTACCGCCGGGACCACCTACGAGCAGTACTTC. This gives the protein CASSQDATAGTTYEQYF. J is TRBJ2-7 and V is TRBV4-2; the D gene could be TRBD1 or TRBD2 (5 bases each). The V end was cut by 0 bases, the J end by 2 bases, with 17 bases between. CDR1 and CDR2 (germline): LGHNA, YNFKEQ. The CDR3 spans 17 residues.